Following are 17 T cell receptor beta chains from one sample sequenced in a study of blood T cell repertoires in COVID-19 (dated by TCRdb to the early 2020s). Libraries were constructed by the immunoSEQ multiplex PCR assay. Imported from immuneACCESS, the table was reduced by TCRdb to in-frame sequences with V and J called. These copies leave out some clones; in studies compared against another copy, an unresolved V gene accounts for under half, and the cause of the remainder is not known. This sample gives around 300,000 clones in total; roughly 89% of them show up just once. Jointly, the top ten make up 6% of the sample. The sequencing input was PBMCs or T cells enriched from blood (not recorded which). The origin of the receptors is a woman aged 40 to 50 who had recovered from COVID-19.

The rearrangement links TRBV4-3 to TRBJ1-2; possibly TRBD1 for D (6 bases). Looked up from germline, CDR1 is LGHNA and CDR2 is YSLEER. This CDR3 is built from 13 residues. Trimming cost V 0 bases and J 6 bases, with 8 bases left between them. DNA of the CDR3: TGCGCCAGCAGCCAAGATCGACAGGATGGCTACACCTTC. Translated, it gives CASSQDRQDGYTF.

The chain employs TRBV7-3 and TRBJ2-1; 13 bases fit TRBD2. Germline-derived CDR1 and CDR2 are SGHTA and FQGTGA. V lost 5 bases and J lost 0; bases outside the gene matches: 1. This CDR3 has 16 residues. CDR3 nucleotide sequence: TGTGCCAGCAGCCGGACTAGCGGGAGCTCCTACAATGAGCAGTTCTTC. Amino acids: CASSRTSGSSYNEQFF. Drawing the rest from reference TRBV7-3 and TRBJ2-1, the complete variable domain is GAGVSQTPSNKVTEKGKYVELRCDPISGHTALYWYRQSLGQGPEFLIYFQGTGAADDSGLPNDRFFAVRPEGSVSTLKIQRTERGDSAVYLCASSRTSGSSYNEQFFGPGTRLTVL.

This chain joins TRBV20-1 and TRBJ2-7; no reliable D call. Trimming took 3 bases from V and 7 from J, leaving 19 bases between them. Germline V CDR1 and CDR2: DFQATT, SNEGSKA (reference sequence). The CDR3 length is 14 residues. The CDR3 spells CSASQVTARGEQYF. The CDR3 bases are TGCAGTGCTAGTCAGGTTACAGCACGTGGGGAGCAGTACTTC.

The V gene is TRBV28, the J gene TRBJ2-7; D unresolved. CDR1 is MDHEN, CDR2 SYDVKM, per germline. The CDR3 consists of 13 residues. V lost 2 bases to trimming and J lost 3 bases, with 8 bases between them. Here the CDR3 reads CASSLISVYEQYF. CDR3 nucleotides: TGTGCCAGCAGTTTAATCTCTGTCTACGAGCAGTACTTC.

J is TRBJ1-4 and V is TRBV7-3; 7 bases agree with TRBD1. CDR3 length: 15 amino acids. The germline CDR1 and CDR2 sequences are SGHTA and FQGTGA. The V and J ends lost 5 bases and 2 bases, in that order; junction bases with no gene match: 5. The CDR3 nucleotides are TGTGCCAGCAGCGTTACAGGGGATACTAATGAAAAACTGTTTTTT. Encoded protein: CASSVTGDTNEKLFF.

This chain links TRBV13 with TRBJ2-1; 10 bases are a match to TRBD2. The CDR3 consists of 12 residues. Germline trimming cut 4 bases from V and 10 bases from J; bases unmatched to any gene: 1. The V gene's germline CDR1 is PRHDT and CDR2 FYEKMQ (reference sequence). CDR3: CASSSSGGEQFF. The CDR3 nucleotides are TGTGCCAGCAGCTCTAGCGGGGGAGAGCAGTTCTTC.

The chain combines TRBV7-2 with TRBJ1-2; no definite D call. The CDR3 consists of 13 residues. Trimming pared 5 bases from V and 2 bases from J, leaving 9 bases between. The germline V gene encodes CDR1 SGHTA and CDR2 FQGNSA. The CDR3 nucleotides read TGTGCCAGCAGCAACTCTATGAACTATGGCTACACCTTC. It specifies CASSNSMNYGYTF. Full variable domain (outside the CDR3, taken from reference TRBV7-2 and TRBJ1-2): GAGVSQSPSNKVTEKGKDVELRCDPISGHTALYWYRQSLGQGLEFLIYFQGNSAPDKSGLPSDRFSAERTGGSVSTLTIQRTQQEDSAVYLCASSNSMNYGYTFGSGTRLTVV.

This clone has more than one count but fewer than ten. The chain employs TRBV4-3 and TRBJ2-6, with a possible D match to TRBD1 (6 bases). This CDR3 spans 18 amino acids. Between the trimmed V and J ends, which lost 4 bases and 2 bases, there was a span of 18 bases. Germline-derived CDR1 and CDR2 are LGHNA and YSLEER. The DNA of the CDR3 is TGCGCCAGCAGCCCTCAAGTGCCACAGGGCGCTGGGGCCAACGTCCTGACTTTC. It specifies CASSPQVPQGAGANVLTF.

The V call is TRBV30, the J call TRBJ2-7; TRBD2 is a possible D gene (7 bases). Deletions cut 2 bases from V and 3 bases from J, with 11 bases between. There are 13 residues in the CDR3. Germline loops: CDR1 GTSNPN, CDR2 SVGIG (reference sequence). CDR3 protein: CAWSLRGGYEQYF. CDR3 sequence (DNA): TGTGCCTGGAGTCTAAGGGGGGGCTACGAGCAGTACTTC. Based on the CDR3 plus reference TRBV30 and TRBJ2-7, the full variable domain is SQTIHQWPATLVQPVGSPLSLECTVEGTSNPNLYWYRQAAGRGLQLLFYSVGIGQISSEVPQNLSASRPQDRQFILSSKKLLLSDSGFYLCAWSLRGGYEQYFGPGTRLTVT.

The chain employs TRBV30 and TRBJ1-4; 7 positions match TRBD1. V gave up 6 bases and J gave up 7 bases; unmatched junction bases: 11. CDR3 length: 14 amino acids. Germline assignment: CDR1 GTSNPN and CDR2 SVGIG (reference sequence). CDR3 sequence reads: CACVSGGWGEKLFF. CDR3 bases: TGTGCCTGCGTATCAGGGGGTTGGGGTGAAAAACTGTTTTTT.

J is TRBJ2-4 and V is TRBV3-1 (or the pseudogene TRBV3-2); 12 positions agree with TRBD1. This CDR3 comprises 20 residues. The germline V gene has CDR1 LGHDT and CDR2 YNNKEL (reference sequence). The junction had 14 bases not matched to a gene; V was cut back by 5 bases and J by 0 bases. The DNA of the CDR3 is TGTGCCAGCAGCTACACGGTTGGGACAGGGGGCATAGGAGCCAAAAACATTCAGTACTTC. As protein: CASSYTVGTGGIGAKNIQYF.

The V call is TRBV20-1, the J call TRBJ2-7; 9 bases agree with TRBD2. From germline, CDR1 is DFQATT and CDR2 SNEGSKA (reference sequence). This CDR3 is 11 amino acids long. The CDR3 DNA sequence: TGCGCTAGCGGGGAGTTATACGAGCAGTACTTC. Translating it yields CASGELYEQYF.

The chain combines TRBV6-5 with TRBJ1-1, with D perhaps TRBD1 (6 bases). Germline CDR1 reads MNHEY; CDR2 reads SVGAGI. V was pared by 5 bases and J by 6 bases, with 10 bases between. This CDR3 has 12 amino acids. Here the CDR3 DNA reads TGTGCCAGCAGTAAAACAGGGTCTGAAGCTTTCTTT. Its translation: CASSKTGSEAFF.

This rearrangement joins TRBV7-9 to TRBJ2-1; a possible D gene is TRBD2 (6 bases). CDR3 length: 13 amino acids. The V end lost 8 bases, the J end lost 4 bases, and 12 bases lay between the germline ends. In germline, CDR1 is SEHNR, CDR2 FQNEAQ (reference sequence). The CDR3 sequence: CASGLASYNEQFF. Written as DNA, the CDR3 is TGTGCCAGCGGCCTAGCGTCATACAATGAGCAGTTCTTC.

The rearrangement joins TRBV12-3 or TRBV12-4 to TRBJ2-1, with D possibly being TRBD2 (5 bases). The CDR3 totals 12 residues. V was shortened by 7 bases and J by 4 bases, with 8 bases between the two germline ends. The CDR3: CASKEEYNEQFF. In DNA form, the CDR3 reads TGTGCCAGCAAGGAGGAGTACAATGAGCAGTTCTTC.

This chain connects TRBV28 to TRBJ1-3; D is perhaps TRBD1 (5 bases). The ends were cut back, 8 bases at V and 0 bases at J, with 11 bases in the middle. Germline lookup yields CDR1 MDHEN and CDR2 SYDVKM. This CDR3 contains 14 residues. CDR3 in amino acids: CASRQPFSGNTIYF. The CDR3 DNA is TGTGCCAGCCGACAGCCTTTCTCTGGAAACACCATATATTTT.

J is TRBJ2-7 and V is TRBV28; 7 positions agree with TRBD1. Germline trimming cut 6 bases from V and 0 bases from J; bases unmatched to any gene: 5. CDR1 and CDR2 from the germline V gene are MDHEN and SYDVKM. The CDR3 length is 14 residues. CDR3 loop: CASRRDRPSYEQYF. In nucleotides, the CDR3 is TGTGCCAGCAGACGGGACAGACCCTCCTACGAGCAGTACTTC.